The rows below give T cell receptor beta chains drawn from one sample of a study of cytomegalovirus exposure and HLA in healthy donors. Libraries were prepared by immunoSEQ multiplex PCR; TCRdb keeps only in-frame clonotypes and omits some of them. The data hold approximately 190,000 clones, with approximately 78% observed a single time. The sequenced sample was PBMCs. The receptors originated from a woman in her forties or fifties in good health and CMV-seropositive. Each CDR3 is given with its conserved first and last residue.

cdr3_aa,v_call
CASSLRYGRQGKNEQFF,TRBV7-6
CASTPGQGEVTEAFF,TRBV5-5
CASSQEWGLYEQYF,TRBV4-3
CAISESAGRRNTGELFF,TRBV10-3
CATSSPSTDTQYF,TRBV15
CASSELSYNEQFF,TRBV25-1
CASSPPGSREPQHF,TRBV18
CASSQAPGTGSYEQYF,TRBV4-3
CASSFPENTEAFF,TRBV11-2
CASSATSLVDTQYF,TRBV9
CASGKLAGGRVNEQFF,TRBV2
CASSWGTAGYTF,TRBV5-1
CASRLGLAVFYGQYF,TRBV25-1
CASTRIEGAIGYTF,TRBV19
CASSLPAGVYEQYF,TRBV5-5
CASSRGGTDTQYF,TRBV6-5
CAWSQGSNQPQHF,TRBV30
CASSENDRGYGYTF,TRBV2
CAWSGQVREQFF,TRBV30
CASSSSGYNEQFF,TRBV6-5
CASSPAGRGSYNEQFF,TRBV18
CASSLRTSGRDTQYF,TRBV27